The next 5 T cell receptor beta chains were all read from a single sample in a study of identifying expanded T cells in peripheral blood. The assay was immunoSEQ multiplex PCR, and TCRdb's table has in-frame clones only and misses some. The sample yields 80,000 to 90,000 clones, about 86% seen once. Sequenced input: blood. The receptors derive from a person aged 18 to 70 in good health.

The chain carries TRBV7-3 and TRBJ2-5, with D possibly called TRBD1 or TRBD2 (5 bases each). Germline-derived CDR1 and CDR2 are SGHTA and FQGTGA. The V end was cut by 0 bases, the J end by 2 bases, with 13 bases between. The CDR3 contains 16 residues. The CDR3 sequence: CASSLTGRVKQETQYF. The CDR3 DNA reads TGTGCCAGCAGCTTAACGGGACGGGTAAAACAAGAGACCCAGTACTTC.

The rearrangement joins TRBV5-6 to TRBJ2-5; TRBD2 agrees at 10 bases. CDR1 SGHDT and CDR2 YYEEEE come from the germline V gene. V shed 4 bases and J 4 bases; nucleotides not matched to a gene: 4. This CDR3 region has 14 residues. DNA of the CDR3: TGTGCCAGCAGCCCGGGACTAGCGTCAGAGACCCAGTACTTC. It encodes CASSPGLASETQYF.

This chain joins TRBV19 and TRBJ1-4; 9 nucleotides agree with TRBD1. The CDR3 is 15 residues long. Germline loops: CDR1 LNHDA, CDR2 SQIVND (reference sequence). Trimming at V came to 1 base and at J to 11 bases, leaving 8 bases not matched to a gene. This CDR3 is CASSIGGTGNRKLFF. As DNA, the CDR3 is TGTGCCAGTAGTATAGGTGGGACAGGGAATAGGAAACTGTTTTTT.

This clone was counted only a few times. The chain is built from TRBV7-2 and TRBJ1-6, with 9 bases aligning to TRBD1. V gave up 4 bases and J gave up 9 bases; unmatched junction bases: 10. The CDR3 runs to 16 residues. Per germline, CDR1 SGHTA and CDR2 FQGNSA. CDR3 sequence (DNA): TGTGCCAGCAGCTCCTCCGGGACAGGGCTTAGTTCACCCCTCCACTTT. The encoded protein is CASSSSGTGLSSPLHF.

The V gene is TRBV19, the J gene TRBJ2-3; possibly TRBD2 for D (6 bases). Germline V gene lookup returns CDR1 LNHDA and CDR2 SQIVND (reference sequence). With 2 bases removed from V and 4 bases from J, the gap between germline ends came to 25 bases. This CDR3 is 19 amino acids long. CDR3 sequence: CASSIMFSEGRTIADTQYF. The CDR3 DNA reads as TGTGCCAGTAGTATAATGTTTTCGGAGGGGCGAACAATTGCAGATACGCAGTATTTT.